This is a list of T cell receptor beta chains from one sample in a study of T-cell memory formation after mild COVID-19. TCRdb re-called the 5' RACE reads with MiXCR, one entry per CDR3 protein. The data hold over 350,000 distinct CDR3 sequences, with roughly 15% observed a single time. Sequencing was done on a sample of PBMCs or a T cell subset sorted from them (not recorded which). The receptors stem from a man aged 18 to 35 who had mild COVID-19 (a few samples of this study predate the infection). Cell type and time point are not known. Each CDR3 is given with its conserved first and last residue. A D gene is named only where the DNA matches it firmly. A row's size may be missing; if present it is once, few, many or a size class.

j_gene: TRBJ2-5
d_gene: -
abundance: -
v_gene: TRBV3-1
CDR3nt: TGTGCCAGCAGCCACGAAGGAGAGACCCAGTACTTC
CDR3aa: CASSHEGETQYF

j_gene: TRBJ2-7
d_gene: TRBD1
abundance: -
v_gene: TRBV27
CDR3nt: TGTGCCAGCAGTTTACTCGGGACAGGGGACGAGCAGTACTTC
CDR3aa: CASSLLGTGDEQYF

j_gene: TRBJ2-7
d_gene: TRBD1
abundance: once
v_gene: TRBV5-1
CDR3nt: TGCGCCAGCAGCTTGGCCAGGGACAGGGTTTCATACGAGCAGTACTTC
CDR3aa: CASSLARDRVSYEQYF

j_gene: TRBJ1-3
d_gene: -
abundance: few
v_gene: TRBV3-1
CDR3nt: TGTGCCAGCAGCCAAGAAGGCAGCTCTGGAAACACCATATATTTT
CDR3aa: CASSQEGSSGNTIYF

j_gene: TRBJ2-2
d_gene: -
abundance: few
v_gene: TRBV20-1
CDR3nt: TGCAGTGCGAATTCTCCGGGACACACGAACACCGGGGAGCTGTTTTTT
CDR3aa: CSANSPGHTNTGELFF

j_gene: TRBJ1-2
d_gene: -
abundance: -
v_gene: TRBV29-1
CDR3nt: TGCAGCGTTCGAGGGCTCGGGAATGGCTACACCTTC
CDR3aa: CSVRGLGNGYTF

j_gene: TRBJ2-3
d_gene: TRBD2
abundance: few
v_gene: TRBV7-2
CDR3nt: TGTGCCAGCAGGTGGGGCGGGGGGGTCGATACGCAGTATTTT
CDR3aa: CASRWGGGVDTQYF

j_gene: TRBJ1-4
d_gene: -
abundance: few
v_gene: TRBV20-1
CDR3nt: TGCAGTGCGACACAGGGCACGAATGAAAAACTGTTTTTT
CDR3aa: CSATQGTNEKLFF

j_gene: TRBJ1-1
d_gene: TRBD1
abundance: -
v_gene: TRBV7-2
CDR3nt: TGTGCCAGCAGCCAATACTCCGGGACAGGGAACACTGAAGCTTTCTTT
CDR3aa: CASSQYSGTGNTEAFF

j_gene: TRBJ2-7
d_gene: -
abundance: few
v_gene: TRBV20-1
CDR3nt: TGCAGTGCTAGATACCGGGACGCTCCCTACGAGCAGTACTTC
CDR3aa: CSARYRDAPYEQYF

j_gene: TRBJ2-5
d_gene: -
abundance: -
v_gene: TRBV7-2
CDR3nt: TGTGCCAGCAGCTTAATCCTAGCAGAGACCCAGTACTTC
CDR3aa: CASSLILAETQYF

j_gene: TRBJ2-5
d_gene: TRBD2
abundance: -
v_gene: TRBV20-1
CDR3nt: TGCAGCGGACTAGCGGGGGTACGTGAGACCCAGTACTTC
CDR3aa: CSGLAGVRETQYF

j_gene: TRBJ2-3
d_gene: TRBD1
abundance: -
v_gene: TRBV29-1
CDR3nt: TGCAGCGCCACACGGGACAGGGGCACCACAGATACGCAGTATTTT
CDR3aa: CSATRDRGTTDTQYF

j_gene: TRBJ1-4
d_gene: -
abundance: -
v_gene: TRBV7-8
CDR3nt: TGTGCCAGCAGCTTAGCGGGAGATGTGGGTGAAAAACTGTTTTTT
CDR3aa: CASSLAGDVGEKLFF

j_gene: TRBJ2-1
d_gene: -
abundance: -
v_gene: TRBV6-6
CDR3nt: TGTGACAGCATCAATAGAGGGGCCATGGATGAGCAGTTCTTC
CDR3aa: CDSINRGAMDEQFF

j_gene: TRBJ1-4
d_gene: -
abundance: -
v_gene: TRBV20-1
CDR3nt: TGCAGTGCTAGGGAGTGGGGTGATGAAAAACTGTTTTTT
CDR3aa: CSAREWGDEKLFF

j_gene: TRBJ2-2
d_gene: -
abundance: -
v_gene: TRBV4-1
CDR3nt: TGCGCCAGCAGCCAGGGGGACACGTACACCGGGGAGCTGTTTTTT
CDR3aa: CASSQGDTYTGELFF

j_gene: TRBJ2-1
d_gene: -
abundance: -
v_gene: TRBV6-6
CDR3nt: TGTGCCAGCAGTTATAGGGAAGGGAATGAGCAGTTCTTC
CDR3aa: CASSYREGNEQFF

j_gene: TRBJ2-7
d_gene: -
abundance: -
v_gene: TRBV10-3
CDR3nt: TGTGCCATCAGTGACCCGTACTACGAGCAGTACTTC
CDR3aa: CAISDPYYEQYF

j_gene: TRBJ2-2
d_gene: -
abundance: -
v_gene: TRBV7-2
CDR3nt: TGTGCCAGCAGCTTTCCGGGGCGCGGGGAGCTGTTTTTT
CDR3aa: CASSFPGRGELFF

j_gene: TRBJ2-3
d_gene: TRBD2
abundance: -
v_gene: TRBV12-3/TRBV12-4
CDR3nt: TGTGCCTCGGGGCTAGCGGCAACAGATACGCAGTATTTT
CDR3aa: CASGLAATDTQYF

j_gene: TRBJ2-7
d_gene: -
abundance: -
v_gene: TRBV24-1
CDR3nt: TGTGCCACCAGTGAGACAGGCGGTCACGAGCAGTACTTC
CDR3aa: CATSETGGHEQYF

j_gene: TRBJ1-2
d_gene: -
abundance: few
v_gene: TRBV7-9
CDR3nt: TGTGCCAGCAGCCGCCAAAATAGCTACACCTTC
CDR3aa: CASSRQNSYTF

j_gene: TRBJ2-1
d_gene: TRBD2
abundance: few
v_gene: TRBV6-6
CDR3nt: TGTGCCAGCAGAAGCGGGGCGAGCTCCTACAATGAGCAGTTCTTC
CDR3aa: CASRSGASSYNEQFF

j_gene: TRBJ1-1
d_gene: -
abundance: few
v_gene: TRBV18
CDR3nt: TGTGCCAGCTCACCACCGTCTACGGGTTGGGACACTGAAGCTTTCTTT
CDR3aa: CASSPPSTGWDTEAFF

j_gene: TRBJ2-3
d_gene: -
abundance: few
v_gene: TRBV5-1
CDR3nt: TGCGCCAGCAGCTTCTTACCCGGCAGCACAGATACGCAGTATTTT
CDR3aa: CASSFLPGSTDTQYF

j_gene: TRBJ2-7
d_gene: -
abundance: few
v_gene: TRBV4-3
CDR3nt: TGCGCCAGCAGCCCGGGGCTCGCAGTCTACGAGCAGTACTTC
CDR3aa: CASSPGLAVYEQYF

j_gene: TRBJ2-7
d_gene: -
abundance: -
v_gene: TRBV12-3/TRBV12-4
CDR3nt: TGTGCCAGCAGTCCCCAGCAGTACTTC
CDR3aa: CASSPQQYF

j_gene: TRBJ1-1
d_gene: -
abundance: -
v_gene: TRBV6-5
CDR3nt: TGTGCCAGCAGCCCGGTTTCCGGCGCTCTTAACACTGAAGCTTTCTTT
CDR3aa: CASSPVSGALNTEAFF

j_gene: TRBJ2-7
d_gene: TRBD1
abundance: -
v_gene: TRBV5-1
CDR3nt: TGCGCCAGCAGCTTGGATCTTACTCCGGGACAGGGCTACGAGCAGTACTTC
CDR3aa: CASSLDLTPGQGYEQYF

j_gene: TRBJ2-1
d_gene: -
abundance: -
v_gene: TRBV7-9
CDR3nt: TGTGCCAGCAGCCGATCGGATGAAGAGCAGTTCTTC
CDR3aa: CASSRSDEEQFF

j_gene: TRBJ2-1
d_gene: TRBD1
abundance: -
v_gene: TRBV25-1
CDR3nt: TGTGCCAGCGTGGACAGGGGGTCTTACAATGAGCAGTTCTTC
CDR3aa: CASVDRGSYNEQFF

j_gene: TRBJ2-3
d_gene: -
abundance: many
v_gene: TRBV4-3
CDR3nt: TGCGCCAGCAGCCAGAGGGCAAGTGATACGCAGTATTTT
CDR3aa: CASSQRASDTQYF

j_gene: TRBJ2-2
d_gene: -
abundance: -
v_gene: TRBV12-3/TRBV12-4
CDR3nt: TGTGCCAGCAGTTTTACATTCGGCGGGGAGCTGTTTTTT
CDR3aa: CASSFTFGGELFF

j_gene: TRBJ1-4
d_gene: -
abundance: few
v_gene: TRBV7-9
CDR3nt: TGTGCCAGCAGCTTAGCAGGGTATAATGAAAAACTGTTTTTT
CDR3aa: CASSLAGYNEKLFF

j_gene: TRBJ2-3
d_gene: TRBD2
abundance: once
v_gene: TRBV6-2/TRBV6-3
CDR3nt: TGTGCCAGCAGGAAACTAGCGGGATTGGTAGATACGCAGTATTTT
CDR3aa: CASRKLAGLVDTQYF

j_gene: TRBJ2-5
d_gene: -
abundance: -
v_gene: TRBV5-1
CDR3nt: TGCGCCAGCAGCTTGAACAGGGAAAGCTGGGAGACCCAGTACTTC
CDR3aa: CASSLNRESWETQYF

j_gene: TRBJ2-6
d_gene: -
abundance: -
v_gene: TRBV29-1
CDR3nt: TGCAGCGTTAGTCTCTCTGGGGCCAACGTCCTGACTTTC
CDR3aa: CSVSLSGANVLTF

j_gene: TRBJ1-4
d_gene: -
abundance: -
v_gene: TRBV4-3
CDR3nt: TGCGCCAGCAGCCAAGATCGTTCGGGATTTAATGAAAAACTGTTTTTT
CDR3aa: CASSQDRSGFNEKLFF

j_gene: TRBJ2-1
d_gene: -
abundance: few
v_gene: TRBV19
CDR3nt: TGTGCCAGCACGACAGCGAGTGAGCAGTTCTTC
CDR3aa: CASTTASEQFF

j_gene: TRBJ2-1
d_gene: -
abundance: -
v_gene: TRBV28
CDR3nt: TGTGCCAGCAGGGGAGGGGGACCCCCATCTAATGAGCAGTTCTTC
CDR3aa: CASRGGGPPSNEQFF

j_gene: TRBJ1-2
d_gene: -
abundance: many
v_gene: TRBV11-2
CDR3nt: TGTGCCACGGCCGCTAACTATGGCTACACCTTC
CDR3aa: CATAANYGYTF